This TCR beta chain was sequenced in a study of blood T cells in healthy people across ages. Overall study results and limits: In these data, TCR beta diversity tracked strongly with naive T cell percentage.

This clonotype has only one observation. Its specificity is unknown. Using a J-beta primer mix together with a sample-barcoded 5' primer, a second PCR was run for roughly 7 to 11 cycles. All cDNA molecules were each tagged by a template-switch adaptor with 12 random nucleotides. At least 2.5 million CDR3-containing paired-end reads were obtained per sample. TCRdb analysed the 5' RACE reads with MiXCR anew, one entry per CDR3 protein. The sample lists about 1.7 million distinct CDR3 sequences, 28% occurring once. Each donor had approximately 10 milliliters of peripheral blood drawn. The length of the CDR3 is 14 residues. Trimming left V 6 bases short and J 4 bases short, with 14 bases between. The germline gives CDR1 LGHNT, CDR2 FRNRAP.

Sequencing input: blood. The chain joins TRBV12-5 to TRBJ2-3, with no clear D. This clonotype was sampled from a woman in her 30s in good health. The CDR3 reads CASGPSRSPDTQYF. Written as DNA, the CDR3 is TGTGCTAGTGGACCCAGTCGGTCTCCAGATACGCAGTATTTT. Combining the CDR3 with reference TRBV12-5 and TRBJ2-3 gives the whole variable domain DARVTQTPRHKVTEMGQEVTMRCQPILGHNTVFWYRQTMMQGLELLAYFRNRAPLDDSGMPKDRFSAEMPDATLATLKIQPSEPRDSAVYFCASGPSRSPDTQYFGPGTRLTVL.